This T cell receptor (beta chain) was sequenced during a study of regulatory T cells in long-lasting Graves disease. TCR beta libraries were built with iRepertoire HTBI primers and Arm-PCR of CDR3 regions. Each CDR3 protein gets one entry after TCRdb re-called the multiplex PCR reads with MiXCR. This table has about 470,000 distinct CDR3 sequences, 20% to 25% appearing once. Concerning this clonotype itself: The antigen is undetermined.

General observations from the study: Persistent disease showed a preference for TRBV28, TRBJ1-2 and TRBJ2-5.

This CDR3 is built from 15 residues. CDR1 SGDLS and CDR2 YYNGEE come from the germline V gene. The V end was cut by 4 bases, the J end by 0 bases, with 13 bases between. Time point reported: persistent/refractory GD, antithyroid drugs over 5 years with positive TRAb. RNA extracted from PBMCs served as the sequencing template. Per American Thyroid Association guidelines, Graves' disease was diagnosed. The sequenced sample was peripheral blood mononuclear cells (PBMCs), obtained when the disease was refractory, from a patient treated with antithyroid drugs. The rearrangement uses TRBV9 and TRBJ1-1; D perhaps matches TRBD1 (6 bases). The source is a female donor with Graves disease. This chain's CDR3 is CASSQGGGMNTEAFF. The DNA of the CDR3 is TGTGCCAGCAGCCAAGGGGGGGGAATGAACACTGAAGCTTTCTTT.